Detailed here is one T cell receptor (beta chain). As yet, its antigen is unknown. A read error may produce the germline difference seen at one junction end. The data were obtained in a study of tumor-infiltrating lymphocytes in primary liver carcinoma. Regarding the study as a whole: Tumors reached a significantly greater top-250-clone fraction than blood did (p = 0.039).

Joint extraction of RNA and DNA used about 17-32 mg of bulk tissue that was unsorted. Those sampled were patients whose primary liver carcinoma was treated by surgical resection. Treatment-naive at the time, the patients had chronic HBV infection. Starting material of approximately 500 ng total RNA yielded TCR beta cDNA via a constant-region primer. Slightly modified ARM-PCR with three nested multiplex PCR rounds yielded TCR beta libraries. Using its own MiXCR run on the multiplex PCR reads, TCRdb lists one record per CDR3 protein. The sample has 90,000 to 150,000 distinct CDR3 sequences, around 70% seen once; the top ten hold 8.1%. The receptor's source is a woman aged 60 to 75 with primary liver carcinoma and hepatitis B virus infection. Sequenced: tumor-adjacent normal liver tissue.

DNA of the CDR3: TGTGTCAGCAGCTTAGCCCAGGATGGCTACATCTTC. This encodes CVSSLAQDGYIF. V gene TRBV11-2 combines with J gene TRBJ1-2; no reliable D call. CDR1 and CDR2 (germline): SGHAT, FQNNGV. The CDR3 sequence is 12 residues long.